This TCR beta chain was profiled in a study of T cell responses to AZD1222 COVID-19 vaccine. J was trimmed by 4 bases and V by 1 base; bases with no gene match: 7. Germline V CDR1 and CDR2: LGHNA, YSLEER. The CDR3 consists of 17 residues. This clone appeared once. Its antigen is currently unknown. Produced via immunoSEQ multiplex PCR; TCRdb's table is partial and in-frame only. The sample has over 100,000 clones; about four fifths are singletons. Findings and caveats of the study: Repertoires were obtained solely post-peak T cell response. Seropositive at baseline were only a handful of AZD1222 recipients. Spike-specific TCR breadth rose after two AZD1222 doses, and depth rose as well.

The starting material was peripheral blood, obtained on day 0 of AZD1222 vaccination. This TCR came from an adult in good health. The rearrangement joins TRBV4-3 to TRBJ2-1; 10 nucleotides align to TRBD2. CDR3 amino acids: CASSQVLAGLGYNEQFF. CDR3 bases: TGCGCCAGCAGCCAAGTACTAGCGGGACTAGGATACAATGAGCAGTTCTTC.